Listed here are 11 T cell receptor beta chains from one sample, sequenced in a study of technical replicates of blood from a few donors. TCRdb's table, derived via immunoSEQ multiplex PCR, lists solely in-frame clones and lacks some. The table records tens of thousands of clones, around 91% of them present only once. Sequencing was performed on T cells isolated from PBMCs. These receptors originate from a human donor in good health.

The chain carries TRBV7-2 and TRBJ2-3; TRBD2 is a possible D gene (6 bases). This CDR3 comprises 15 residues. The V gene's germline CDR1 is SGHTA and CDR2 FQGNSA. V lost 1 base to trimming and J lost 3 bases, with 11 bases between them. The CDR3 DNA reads TGTGCCAGCAGCTTAGGGGTAGCGGTGACAGATACGCAGTATTTT. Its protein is CASSLGVAVTDTQYF.

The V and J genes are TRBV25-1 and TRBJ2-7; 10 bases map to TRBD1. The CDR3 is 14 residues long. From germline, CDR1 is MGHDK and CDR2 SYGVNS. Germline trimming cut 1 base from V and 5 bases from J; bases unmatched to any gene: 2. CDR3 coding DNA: TGTGCCAGCAGTGAATGGGGGACAGGGGACGAGCAGTACTTC. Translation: CASSEWGTGDEQYF.

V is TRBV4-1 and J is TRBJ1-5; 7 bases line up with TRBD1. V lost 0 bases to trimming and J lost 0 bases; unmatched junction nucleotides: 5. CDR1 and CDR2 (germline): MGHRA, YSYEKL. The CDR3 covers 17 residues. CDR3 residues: CASSQETGRYSNQPQHF. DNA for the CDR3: TGCGCCAGCAGCCAAGAGACAGGGAGATATAGCAATCAGCCCCAGCATTTT.

The CDR3 DNA follows: TGTGCCAGCAGCTTACAGGGTTTTACTATGGTCACTGAAGCTTTCTTT. Protein product: CASSLQGFTMVTEAFF. This chain joins TRBV5-6 and TRBJ1-1; D is possibly TRBD1 (6 bases). The germline gives CDR1 SGHDT, CDR2 YYEEEE. CDR3 length: 16 residues. V was trimmed by 2 bases and J by 4 bases, leaving 18 bases between them.

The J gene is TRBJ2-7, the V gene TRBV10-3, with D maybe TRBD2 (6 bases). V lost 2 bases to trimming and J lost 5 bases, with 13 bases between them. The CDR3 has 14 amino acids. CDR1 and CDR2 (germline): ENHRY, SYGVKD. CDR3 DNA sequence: TGTGCCATCAGTGAGCGGAGGGGAGAAAACGAGCAGTACTTC. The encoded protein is CAISERRGENEQYF.

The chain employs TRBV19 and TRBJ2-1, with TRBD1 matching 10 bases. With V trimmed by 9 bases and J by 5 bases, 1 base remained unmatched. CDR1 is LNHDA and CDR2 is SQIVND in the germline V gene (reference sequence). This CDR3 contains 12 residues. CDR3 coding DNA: TGTGCCAGCGGGACAGGGGACAATGAGCAGTTCTTC. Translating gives CASGTGDNEQFF.

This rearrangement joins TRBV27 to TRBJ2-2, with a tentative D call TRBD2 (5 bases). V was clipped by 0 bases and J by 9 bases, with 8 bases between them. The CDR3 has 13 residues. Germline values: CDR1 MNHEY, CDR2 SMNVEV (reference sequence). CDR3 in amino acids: CASSLSYGRELFF. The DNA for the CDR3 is TGTGCCAGCAGTTTATCGTACGGGAGGGAGCTGTTTTTT.

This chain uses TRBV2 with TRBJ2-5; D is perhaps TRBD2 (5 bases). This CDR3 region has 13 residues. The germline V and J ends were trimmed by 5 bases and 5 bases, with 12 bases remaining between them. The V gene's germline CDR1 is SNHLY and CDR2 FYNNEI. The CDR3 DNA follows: TGTGCCAGCAGTCGCGGGCCGGGGGAGACCCAGTACTTC. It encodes CASSRGPGETQYF.

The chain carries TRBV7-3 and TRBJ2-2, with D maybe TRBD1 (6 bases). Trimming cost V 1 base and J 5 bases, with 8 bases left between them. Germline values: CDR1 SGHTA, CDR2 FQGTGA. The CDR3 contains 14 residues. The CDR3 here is CASSLSRGTGELFF. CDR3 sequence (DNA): TGTGCCAGCAGCTTAAGCAGGGGAACCGGGGAGCTGTTTTTT. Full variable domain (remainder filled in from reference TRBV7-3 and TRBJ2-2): GAGVSQTPSNKVTEKGKYVELRCDPISGHTALYWYRQSLGQGPEFLIYFQGTGAADDSGLPNDRFFAVRPEGSVSTLKIQRTERGDSAVYLCASSLSRGTGELFFGEGSRLTVL.

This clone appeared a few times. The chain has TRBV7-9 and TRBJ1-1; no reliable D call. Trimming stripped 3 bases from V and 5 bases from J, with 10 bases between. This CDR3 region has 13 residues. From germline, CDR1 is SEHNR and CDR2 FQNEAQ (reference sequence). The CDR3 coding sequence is TGTGCCAGCAGCTTGTTGTCGGGGACTGAAGCTTTCTTT. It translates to CASSLLSGTEAFF.

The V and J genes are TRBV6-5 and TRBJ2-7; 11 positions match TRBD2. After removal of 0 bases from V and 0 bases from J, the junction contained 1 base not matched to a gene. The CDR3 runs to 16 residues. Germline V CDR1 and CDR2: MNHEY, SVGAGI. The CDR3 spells CASSYSSGRVSYEQYF. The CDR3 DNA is TGTGCCAGCAGTTACTCTAGCGGGAGGGTCTCCTACGAGCAGTACTTC.